This T cell receptor beta chain derives from a study of T cells in severe cutaneous drug reactions. This CDR3 has 20 amino acids. Germline loops: CDR1 MDHEN, CDR2 SYDVKM. Measured by frequency, this clonotype is large (0.1 to 1%). The donors had carbamazepine-induced Stevens-Johnson syndrome or toxic epidermal necrolysis. Bulk and single-cell libraries used iRepertoire multiplex PCR with TCR subtype-specific primers. TCRdb reprocessed the multiplex PCR reads and keeps a single row for each CDR3 protein, giving no DNA. The specimen's table records 1,500 or so distinct CDR3 sequences. The TCR comes from a human donor with Stevens-Johnson syndrome, a severe cutaneous drug reaction. V and J are TRBV28 and TRBJ1-3; without DNA, the TCRdb call of TRBD1 cannot be checked. The source material was PBMCs. The CDR3 region is CASSKGQASFHHSSGNTIYF.